Below are 26 T cell receptor beta chains sequenced from a single sample in a study of radiotherapy plus CTLA-4 blockade in lung cancer. Here immunoSEQ multiplex PCR was the method, and the copy in TCRdb shows in-frame clones only, minus some. Counted here are 70,000 to 90,000 clones, around 84% occurring once; the ten biggest clones make up 0.85% to 0.9%. Material: peripheral blood, obtained from a patient treated with radiotherapy plus ipilimumab. These receptors were collected from a human donor with non-small cell lung cancer who had stable disease on radiotherapy plus ipilimumab.

The rearrangement uses TRBV5-1 and TRBJ2-1; D ambiguous. The CDR3 consists of 15 residues. Germline V lookup: CDR1 SGHRS, CDR2 YFSETQ. The ends were cut back, 0 bases at V and 3 bases at J, with 10 bases in the middle. The CDR3 DNA reads as TGCGCCAGCAGCTTGGTCGGCTCAGGCTACAATGAGCAGTTCTTC. Amino acids: CASSLVGSGYNEQFF.

The CDR3 loop is CASSLWTSSEQYF. The CDR3 nucleotides are TGCGCCAGCAGCTTGTGGACTAGCTCCGAGCAGTACTTC. The V gene is TRBV5-1, the J gene TRBJ2-7, with TRBD2 matching 8 bases. The germline gives CDR1 SGHRS, CDR2 YFSETQ. The CDR3 extends over 13 amino acids. Trimming cost V 1 base and J 6 bases; bases outside gene matches: 3. Full variable domain (missing parts from reference TRBV5-1 and TRBJ2-7): KAGVTQTPRYLIKTRGQQVTLSCSPISGHRSVSWYQQTPGQGLQFLFEYFSETQRNKGNFPGRFSGRQFSNSRSEMNVSTLELGDSALYLCASSLWTSSEQYFGPGTRLTVT.

This rearrangement joins TRBV28 to TRBJ1-5; 7 positions match TRBD1. Trimming cost V 2 bases and J 3 bases; bases outside gene matches: 10. Germline V gives CDR1 MDHEN, CDR2 SYDVKM. This CDR3 spans 17 amino acids. The CDR3 region is CASSLQWKGAFNQPQHF. CDR3 bases: TGTGCCAGCAGTTTACAATGGAAGGGGGCCTTCAATCAGCCCCAGCATTTT.

The J gene is TRBJ2-7, the V gene TRBV19; 7 bases map to TRBD1. V gave up 3 bases and J gave up 1 base; unmatched junction bases: 6. The length of the CDR3 is 15 residues. Per the germline V gene, CDR1 is LNHDA and CDR2 is SQIVND (reference sequence). In nucleotides, the CDR3 is TGTGCCAGTAGTATTGATCGCAGGGGGTCCTACGAGCAGTACTTC. This codes for CASSIDRRGSYEQYF.

This chain uses TRBV19 with TRBJ2-1, with 8 bases matching TRBD1. The germline V gene encodes CDR1 LNHDA and CDR2 SQIVND (reference sequence). The CDR3 length is 14 residues. J gave up 3 bases and V 8 bases, and 6 bases lay outside the gene matches. The CDR3 reads CASGDRGYYNEQFF. CDR3 coding DNA: TGTGCCAGTGGAGACAGGGGTTACTACAATGAGCAGTTCTTC.

The CDR3 DNA reads TGTGCCAGCAGTCCCTCGACAGGGGCGATGACCTACGAGCAGTACTTC. As protein: CASSPSTGAMTYEQYF. This rearrangement joins TRBV27 to TRBJ2-7; 8 positions agree with TRBD1. The CDR3 loop spans 16 amino acids. Looked up from germline, CDR1 is MNHEY and CDR2 is SMNVEV (reference sequence). V lost 5 bases, J lost 2 bases, and 11 bases stayed unmatched.

The CDR3 bases are TGTGCCAGCAGTGGGGGACTAGCGGGGGGTAGCACAGATACGCAGTATTTT. Protein: CASSGGLAGGSTDTQYF. J is TRBJ2-3 and V is TRBV25-1; 15 nucleotides align to TRBD2. Trimming removed 4 bases from V and 0 bases from J; junction bases left unmatched: 2. The CDR3 covers 17 residues. CDR1 and CDR2 from the germline V gene are MGHDK and SYGVNS.

The CDR3 coding sequence is TGTGCCAGCACGGGGCGCTACGAGCAGTACTTC. Amino acids: CASTGRYEQYF. The V gene is TRBV25-1, the J gene TRBJ2-7, with D possibly being TRBD1 or TRBD2 (5 bases each). V dropped 7 bases and J dropped 3 bases, with 7 bases sitting between them. The CDR3 runs to 11 residues. The germline V gene has CDR1 MGHDK and CDR2 SYGVNS.

The rearrangement uses TRBV28 and TRBJ2-3, with TRBD2 matching over 12 bases. CDR1 and CDR2 (germline): MDHEN, SYDVKM. V lost 6 bases, J lost 5 bases, and 12 bases stayed unmatched. The CDR3 length is 17 residues. CDR3 coding DNA: TGTGCCAGCAGCACTGGGACTAGCGGGTCGATGAGAGATACGCAGTATTTT. Translating it yields CASSTGTSGSMRDTQYF.

This chain links TRBV28 with TRBJ2-1; D is tentatively TRBD1 or TRBD2 (7 bases each). The CDR3 sequence is 17 residues long. V lost 2 bases to trimming and J lost 4 bases, with 18 bases between them. The V gene's germline CDR1 is MDHEN and CDR2 SYDVKM. The CDR3 nucleotides are TGTGCCAGCAGTTTAGCAGGGGGAGGGGGGTTTTACAATGAGCAGTTCTTC. It codes for CASSLAGGGGFYNEQFF.

The V and J genes are TRBV9 and TRBJ1-6; unclear D gene. Germline-derived CDR1 and CDR2 are SGDLS and YYNGEE. The CDR3 runs to 14 residues. Trimming pared 0 bases from V and 8 bases from J, leaving 9 bases between. CDR3 nucleotides: TGTGCCAGCAGCGTAGTGGGATCGGATTCACCCCTCCACTTT. This codes for CASSVVGSDSPLHF.

The V gene is TRBV11-3, the J gene TRBJ2-1; D might be TRBD2 (6 bases). The CDR3 totals 17 residues. Looked up from germline, CDR1 is SGHNT and CDR2 is YENEEA. Trimming cost V 0 bases and J 2 bases, with 14 bases left between them. CDR3 residues: CASSLDGSGAAYNEQFF. In DNA form, the CDR3 reads TGTGCCAGCAGCTTAGACGGGAGCGGAGCCGCCTACAATGAGCAGTTCTTC.

This clone was recorded a few times. The chain combines TRBV21-1 with TRBJ2-7; TRBD2, the table's D call, lacks a check against the DNA. TRBV21-1 is labeled a pseudogene. The CDR3 covers 16 residues. CDR3: CASSPKGGTSGYEQYF. CDR3 sequence (DNA): TGTGCCAGCAGCCCAAAAGGGGGGACTAGCGGCTACGAGCAGTACTTC.

CDR3 sequence reads: CAISGAGINEQYF. The DNA for the CDR3 is TGTGCCATCAGTGGGGCGGGGATCAACGAGCAGTACTTC. The chain combines TRBV10-3 with TRBJ2-7; D perhaps matches TRBD2 (6 bases). V was cut by 4 bases and J by 5 bases, with 12 bases left in between. Germline V gene sequence: CDR1 ENHRY, CDR2 SYGVKD. The CDR3 is made up of 13 amino acids.

The chain joins TRBV2 to TRBJ2-5; D not certain. From germline, CDR1 is SNHLY and CDR2 FYNNEI. This CDR3 has 10 residues. The V and J ends lost 6 bases and 1 base respectively, with 0 bases between them. CDR3: CASSQETQYF. Written as DNA, the CDR3 is TGTGCCAGCAGCCAAGAGACCCAGTACTTC. Complete variable domain (other parts from reference TRBV2 and TRBJ2-5): EPEVTQTPSHQVTQMGQEVILRCVPISNHLYFYWYRQILGQKVEFLVSFYNNEISEKSEIFDDQFSVERPDGSNFTLKIRSTKLEDSAMYFCASSQETQYFGPGTRLLVL.

This clone was found a few times. CDR3 nucleotide sequence: TGTGCCAGCTCACCGTTGGGCGGCCTTCTAGCCAAAAACATTCAGTACTTC. Its translation: CASSPLGGLLAKNIQYF. This rearrangement joins TRBV18 to TRBJ2-4; no definite D call. The CDR3 is 17 amino acids. CDR1 is KGHSH, CDR2 LQKENI, per germline. V dropped 3 bases and J dropped 0 bases, with 15 bases sitting between them.

The chain recombines TRBV6-6 with TRBJ1-4; 9 bases line up with TRBD1. J gave up 7 bases and V 5 bases, and 8 bases lay outside the gene matches. Germline lookup yields CDR1 MNHNY and CDR2 SVGAGI (reference sequence). This CDR3 is 15 amino acids long. The CDR3: CASSPTGGGSEKLFF. The CDR3 DNA reads as TGTGCCAGCAGTCCTACAGGGGGCGGGAGTGAAAAACTGTTTTTT.

The rearrangement uses TRBV5-6 and TRBJ2-4; D may be TRBD1 (6 bases). The CDR3 spans 16 residues. Germline lookup yields CDR1 SGHDT and CDR2 YYEEEE. Trimming stripped 0 bases from V and 0 bases from J, with 10 bases between. Written as DNA, the CDR3 is TGTGCCAGCAGCTTGGGCGGACAGTTAGCCAAAAACATTCAGTACTTC. This codes for CASSLGGQLAKNIQYF.

V usage is TRBV30 and J usage is TRBJ1-1; weak D call: TRBD1 (5 bases). V was pared by 1 base and J by 3 bases, with 6 bases between. Germline CDR1 GTSNPN, CDR2 SVGIG (reference sequence). The CDR3 is made up of 12 amino acids. DNA for the CDR3: TGTGCCTGGAGTGGAGGGGACACTGAAGCTTTCTTT. It encodes CAWSGGDTEAFF. Looking up the rest from reference TRBV30 and TRBJ1-1 gives the full variable domain: SQTIHQWPATLVQPVGSPLSLECTVEGTSNPNLYWYRQAAGRGLQLLFYSVGIGQISSEVPQNLSASRPQDRQFILSSKKLLLSDSGFYLCAWSGGDTEAFFGQGTRLTVV.

V gene TRBV5-1 combines with J gene TRBJ2-3, with 7 positions matching TRBD1. Trimming cost V 4 bases and J 3 bases; bases outside gene matches: 11. Germline V lookup: CDR1 SGHRS, CDR2 YFSETQ. The CDR3 runs 16 residues. The CDR3 region is CASSRGQFRVTDTQYF. For the CDR3, the DNA is TGCGCCAGCAGCCGGGGACAGTTTAGGGTAACAGATACGCAGTATTTT.

V gene TRBV28 combines with J gene TRBJ2-1, with unresolved D. Germline V CDR1 and CDR2: MDHEN, SYDVKM. Trimming removed 2 bases from V and 8 bases from J, with 4 bases in between. This CDR3 spans 11 amino acids. The CDR3 DNA reads as TGTGCCAGCAGTTTAAGGGATGAGCAGTTCTTC. It is translated as CASSLRDEQFF.

This clone appeared once. This chain uses TRBV6-5 with TRBJ1-1; D remains unclear. Trimming shortened V by 6 bases and J by 2 bases, and 10 bases separated the two germline ends. CDR1 and CDR2 from the germline V gene are MNHEY and SVGAGI. This CDR3 is 13 amino acids long. The CDR3 protein is CASSPGLNTEAFF. The CDR3 DNA reads TGTGCCAGCAGCCCAGGACTAAACACTGAAGCTTTCTTT.

This clone has a single count. The chain uses TRBV11-2 and TRBJ1-2; D gene unclear. V was pared by 4 bases and J by 2 bases, with 11 bases between. CDR3 size: 14 residues. CDR1 and CDR2 from the germline V gene are SGHAT and FQNNGV. The CDR3 DNA is TGTGCCAGCAGCTCGGGCCAGTTGAACTATGGCTACACCTTC. This encodes CASSSGQLNYGYTF.

Turning to this clone: The junction departs from germline at one end; a sequencing error may be responsible. The CDR3 nucleotides read TGTGCCAGCAGCTTATCGGTGAAGACTGAAGCTTTCTTT. Translating it yields CASSLSVKTEAFF. V is TRBV7-9 and J is TRBJ1-1; D uncertain. This CDR3 has 13 amino acids. Germline CDR1 SEHNR, CDR2 FQNEAQ (reference sequence).

This clone has a handful of counts. This chain joins TRBV10-1 and TRBJ1-5; D perhaps matches TRBD1 (5 bases). Germline CDR1 is WNHNN and CDR2 is SYGVQD (reference sequence). The CDR3 runs 14 residues. The V gene lost 3 bases and the J gene lost 3 bases, with 9 bases spanning the gap. The CDR3 loop is CASSDRVNNQPQHF. The CDR3 DNA is TGCGCCAGCAGTGACAGGGTCAACAATCAGCCCCAGCATTTT.

The rearrangement joins TRBV5-4 to TRBJ2-5; D may be TRBD1 or TRBD2 (5 bases each). The V end lost 9 bases, the J end lost 2 bases, and 11 bases lay between the germline ends. From germline, CDR1 is SGHNT and CDR2 YYREEE (reference sequence). The CDR3 is 12 residues long. The CDR3 nucleotides read TGTGCCACCGGGGACCATCAAGAGACCCAGTACTTC. It specifies CATGDHQETQYF.